This is a list of T cell receptor beta chains from one sample in a study of T cells in Graves' hyperthyroidism and ophthalmopathy. Via MiXCR, TCRdb re-called the multiplex PCR reads, giving one row per CDR3 protein. The data contain approximately 590,000 distinct CDR3 sequences, 40% to 55% of them seen just once; the ten biggest clones take up about 8.2%. Sequenced material: peripheral blood or thyroid tissue (not recorded which). Source of these receptors: a woman under 30 with Graves' hyperthyroidism. CDR3s include the opening cysteine and the closing phenylalanine or tryptophan. The D gene is left open where the match is weak. Not every row has a clone size; where given, it reads once, few, many or a size class.

clone size,V gene,D gene,CDR3 length,J gene,CDR3 protein,CDR3 DNA
many,TRBV25-1,.,16,TRBJ1-1,CASSADWDTRITEAFF,TGTGCCAGCAGTGCCGACTGGGACACCCGTATCACTGAAGCTTTCTTT
.,TRBV25-1,.,17,TRBJ1-6,CASSESAGGSYNSPLHF,TGTGCCAGCAGTGAATCGGCCGGTGGCTCCTATAATTCACCCCTCCACTTT
.,TRBV6-9,TRBD1,18,TRBJ1-2,CASSARTVDRLLGDGYTF,TGTGCCAGCAGTGCTCGAACAGTGGACAGGCTCTTAGGGGATGGCTACACCTTC
.,TRBV12-3/TRBV12-4,.,15,TRBJ2-5,CASRPFNGVQETQYF,TGTGCCAGCCGTCCGTTTAACGGGGTACAAGAGACCCAGTACTTC
many,TRBV7-2,.,14,TRBJ2-5,CASSLAISLETQYF,TGTGCCAGCAGCTTAGCGATTAGTTTGGAGACCCAGTACTTC
few,TRBV19,.,10,TRBJ1-5,CDREGQPQHF,TGTGACAGGGAGGGTCAGCCCCAGCATTTT
.,TRBV29-1,.,11,TRBJ1-5,CRGLGNQPQHF,TGCCGGGGCCTGGGCAATCAGCCCCAGCATTTT
many,TRBV2,TRBD1,16,TRBJ1-4,CASSEDRGQTNEKLFF,TGTGCCAGCAGTGAAGACAGGGGGCAGACTAATGAAAAACTGTTTTTT
.,TRBV9,TRBD1,15,TRBJ1-1,CASSVKVDRDTEAFF,TGTGCCAGCAGCGTAAAGGTGGACAGGGACACTGAAGCTTTCTTT
.,TRBV29-1,.,12,TRBJ2-5,CSVQTGEGTQYF,TGCAGCGTTCAGACAGGGGAGGGGACCCAGTACTTC
.,TRBV24-1,.,10,TRBJ1-1,CATSRGAAFF,TGTGCCACCAGCCGCGGAGCAGCTTTCTTT
.,TRBV9,TRBD1,15,TRBJ1-1,CASSVAHRGNTEAFF,TGTGCCAGCAGCGTAGCCCACAGGGGTAACACTGAAGCTTTCTTT
few,TRBV7-2,TRBD2,15,TRBJ2-5,CASNPTSGSWETQYF,TGTGCCAGCAACCCTACTAGCGGGAGTTGGGAGACCCAGTACTTC
.,TRBV10-3,.,13,TRBJ1-4,CASSQGLNEKLFF,TGTGCCAGCAGTCAGGGTTTAAATGAAAAACTGTTTTTT
.,TRBV5-1,.,15,TRBJ2-5,CASSLASQRGETQYF,TGCGCCAGCAGCTTGGCCTCCCAAAGAGGAGAGACCCAGTACTTC
.,TRBV7-2,.,13,TRBJ2-5,CASSRQYQETQYF,TGTGCCAGCAGTCGACAGTACCAAGAGACCCAGTACTTC
.,TRBV10-3,TRBD1,14,TRBJ1-6,CAIRLTGSNSPLHF,TGTGCCATCAGGTTGACAGGGAGTAATTCACCCCTCCACTTT
.,TRBV7-9,.,14,TRBJ2-7,CASSLNRGEYEQYF,TGTGCCAGCAGCTTGAATAGGGGCGAGTACGAGCAGTACTTC
many,TRBV7-6,TRBD2,11,TRBJ2-7,CASSLRESQYF,TGTGCCAGCAGCCTGCGGGAGTCGCAGTACTTC
.,TRBV20-1,TRBD1,11,TRBJ1-2,CSASRGYGYTF,TGCAGTGCTAGCAGGGGGTATGGCTACACCTTC
.,TRBV7-9,TRBD1,13,TRBJ1-6,CAWSGGTNPPLHF,TGTGCCTGGTCAGGGGGGACCAATCCACCCCTCCACTTT
few,TRBV9,TRBD2,17,TRBJ2-5,CASSVAGRGTGAETQYF,TGTGCCAGCAGCGTAGCGGGGCGGGGGACCGGTGCGGAGACCCAGTACTTC
.,TRBV2,.,16,TRBJ2-5,CASSESEAALQETQYF,TGTGCCAGCAGTGAATCTGAGGCTGCCCTCCAAGAGACCCAGTACTTC
.,TRBV7-9,.,14,TRBJ2-7,CASSFGGRGYEQYF,TGTGCCAGCAGCTTCGGCGGCAGGGGCTACGAGCAGTACTTC
many,TRBV15,.,13,TRBJ1-1,CATSRRVNTEAFF,TGTGCCACCAGCAGGAGGGTGAACACTGAAGCTTTCTTT
.,TRBV19,.,14,TRBJ1-1,CASSIKQRITEAFF,TGTGCCAGTAGTATTAAACAGCGAATCACTGAAGCTTTCTTT
.,TRBV7-9,.,16,TRBJ2-5,CASSPRLVDRRETQYF,TGTGCCAGCAGCCCCAGACTAGTAGATAGGCGAGAGACCCAGTACTTC